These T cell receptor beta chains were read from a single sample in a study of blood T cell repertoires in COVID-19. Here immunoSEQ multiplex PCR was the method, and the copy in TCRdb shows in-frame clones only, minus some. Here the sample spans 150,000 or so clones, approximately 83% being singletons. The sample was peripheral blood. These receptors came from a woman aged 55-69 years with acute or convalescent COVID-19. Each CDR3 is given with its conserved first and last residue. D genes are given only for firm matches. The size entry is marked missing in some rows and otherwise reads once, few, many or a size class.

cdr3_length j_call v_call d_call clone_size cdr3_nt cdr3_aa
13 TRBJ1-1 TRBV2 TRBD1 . TGTGCCAGCAACAGGGGGCGCGCAACTGAAGCTTTCTTT CASNRGRATEAFF
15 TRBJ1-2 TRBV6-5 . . TGTGCCAGCACCCTAGGACAGCCCTGGACCTATGGCTACACCTTC CASTLGQPWTYGYTF
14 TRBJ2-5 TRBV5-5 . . TGTGCCAGCAGCCCTCCGCCAGGGAGGGAGACCCAGTACTTC CASSPPPGRETQYF
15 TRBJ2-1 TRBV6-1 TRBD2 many TGTGCCAGCAGTGTAGCGGGGGGGCACAGCAATGAGCAGTTCTTC CASSVAGGHSNEQFF
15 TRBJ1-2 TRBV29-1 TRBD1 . TGCAGCGTGACAGGGACAGAGGAAACGAACTATGGCTACACCTTC CSVTGTEETNYGYTF
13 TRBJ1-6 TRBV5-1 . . TGCGCCAGCAGCTTACAGGGAAATTCACCCCTCCACTTT CASSLQGNSPLHF
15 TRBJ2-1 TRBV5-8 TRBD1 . TGTGCCAGCAGACAGGGGGCCCGCTCCTACAATGAGCAGTTCTTC CASRQGARSYNEQFF
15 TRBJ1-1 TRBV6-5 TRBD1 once TGTGCCAGCAGTCCAACCGGGACAGCCAACACTGAAGCTTTCTTT CASSPTGTANTEAFF
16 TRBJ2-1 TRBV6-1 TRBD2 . TGTGCCAGCAGTGTTACGTCGGGGGGGTTATTTTATGAGCAGTTCTTC CASSVTSGGLFYEQFF
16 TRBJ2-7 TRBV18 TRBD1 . TGTGCCAGCTCCACCCGGGACAGGGGAGGTCTCTTCGAGCAGTACTTC CASSTRDRGGLFEQYF
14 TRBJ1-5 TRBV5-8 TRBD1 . TGTGCCAGCAGCTTGAAGGACAGGGTTGAGCCCCAGCATTTT CASSLKDRVEPQHF
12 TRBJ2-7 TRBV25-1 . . TGTGCCAGCAGTGAATGGGCGCTCGAGCAGTACTTC CASSEWALEQYF
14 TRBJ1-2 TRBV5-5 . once TGTGCCAGCAGTTTCAGGGTGCCCAACTATGGCTACACCTTC CASSFRVPNYGYTF
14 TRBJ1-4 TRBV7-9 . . TGTGCCAGCACCCCCTCCAGGGCTGTTGAAAAACTGTTTTTT CASTPSRAVEKLFF
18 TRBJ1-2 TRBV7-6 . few TGTGCCAGCAGCTTAGCCCCCATTATGGGGGGAGCTCCCTATGGCTACACCTTC CASSLAPIMGGAPYGYTF
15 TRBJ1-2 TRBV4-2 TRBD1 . TGTGCCAGCAGCTCAGGGACAGGGCCTATGGGGGGCTACACCTTC CASSSGTGPMGGYTF
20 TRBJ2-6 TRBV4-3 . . TGCGCCAGCAGCCAAGATCTGAACGGGGGTGGAAGCTCTGGGGCCAACGTCCTGACTTTC CASSQDLNGGGSSGANVLTF
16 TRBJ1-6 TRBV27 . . TGTGCCAGCAGTCTTACCGGGGGGAATAAGGATTCACCCCTCCACTTT CASSLTGGNKDSPLHF
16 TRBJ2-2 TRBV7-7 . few TGTGCTAGCAGCACAGGAGTGCTAATGAACACCGGGGAGCTGTTTTTT CASSTGVLMNTGELFF
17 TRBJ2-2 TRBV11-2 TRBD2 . TGTGCCAGCAGCTTCCCGACTAGCGGGGGTAACACCGGGGAGCTGTTTTTT CASSFPTSGGNTGELFF
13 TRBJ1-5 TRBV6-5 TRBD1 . TGTGCCAGCCAAGACAGGGAATATCAGCCCCAGCATTTT CASQDREYQPQHF
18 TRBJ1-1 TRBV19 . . TGTGCCAGTAGAGGAGCTAGCGGGGGGTTAAACATGAACACTGAAGCTTTCTTT CASRGASGGLNMNTEAFF
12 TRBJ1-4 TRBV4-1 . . TGCGCCAGCAGCCAAAGGGAGGAAAAACTGTTTTTT CASSQREEKLFF
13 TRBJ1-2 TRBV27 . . TGTGCCAGCAAAATGCCAGGTCCCTATGGCTACACCTTC CASKMPGPYGYTF
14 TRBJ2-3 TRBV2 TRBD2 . TGTGCCGGCCAACTAGCGGGGGCAAGAGATACGCAGTATTTT CAGQLAGARDTQYF
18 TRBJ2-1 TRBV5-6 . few TGTGCCAGCAGCTTGTCGAGATGGGGGGGCCGGTACGTTGTTGAGCAGTTCTTC CASSLSRWGGRYVVEQFF
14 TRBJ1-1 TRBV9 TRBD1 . TGTGCCAGCAGCGCGAGAGAGACAGGGGTGGAAGCTTTCTTT CASSARETGVEAFF
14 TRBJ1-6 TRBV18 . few TGTGCCAGCTCACCAGAGACAGCGAATTCACCCCTCCACTTT CASSPETANSPLHF
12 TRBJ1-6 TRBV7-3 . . TGTGCCAGCAGCTTAATTGCAGGACCCCTCCACTTT CASSLIAGPLHF
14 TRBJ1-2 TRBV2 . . TGTGCCAGCCGTTGGGCCATGGGGGGCTATGGCTACACCTTC CASRWAMGGYGYTF
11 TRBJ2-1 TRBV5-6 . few TGTGCCAGCAGCCACGGTGTGGAGCAGTTCTTC CASSHGVEQFF
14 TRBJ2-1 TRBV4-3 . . TGCGCCAGCAGCCAAGCTCGGACGAGGGATGAGCAGTTCTTC CASSQARTRDEQFF
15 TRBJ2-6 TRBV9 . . TGTGCCAGCAGCGTGACAGGCACTGGGGCCAACGTCCTGACTTTC CASSVTGTGANVLTF
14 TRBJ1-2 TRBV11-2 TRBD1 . TGTGCCAGCAGCTCTTGGACAGGGAACTATGGCTACACCTTC CASSSWTGNYGYTF
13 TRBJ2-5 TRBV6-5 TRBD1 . TGTGCCAGCAGTCGACAGGGGGCGAAGACCCAGTACTTC CASSRQGAKTQYF
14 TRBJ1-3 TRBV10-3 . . TGTGCCACCTTCGACAGTCTCTCTGGAAACACCATATATTTT CATFDSLSGNTIYF
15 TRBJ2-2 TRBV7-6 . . TGTGCCAGCAGCTTAGCTTACAGGGATACCGGGGAGCTGTTTTTT CASSLAYRDTGELFF
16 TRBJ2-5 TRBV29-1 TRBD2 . TGCAGCGTTGAAGTCTCGGGACTAGCGGGGGTGGAGACCCAGTACTTC CSVEVSGLAGVETQYF
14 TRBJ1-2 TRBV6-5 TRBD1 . TGTGCCAGCAGTTTCGACAGGGGGGGTTTTGGCTACACCTTC CASSFDRGGFGYTF
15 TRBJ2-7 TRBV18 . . TGTGCCAGCTCATCCCCGCCGCGCGATACCTACGAGCAGTACTTC CASSSPPRDTYEQYF
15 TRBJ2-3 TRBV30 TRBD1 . TGTGCCTGGAGTGTCGGGACAGGGGGCAGGGATACGCAGTATTTT CAWSVGTGGRDTQYF
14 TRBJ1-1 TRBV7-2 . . TGTGCCAGCACCTTGGGCAACCTGAACACTGAAGCTTTCTTT CASTLGNLNTEAFF
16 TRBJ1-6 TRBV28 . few TGTGCCAGCAGTTTAACAGGGACCTACTATAATTCACCCCTCCACTTT CASSLTGTYYNSPLHF
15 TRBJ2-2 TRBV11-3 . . TGTGCCAGCAGCGCCTCTGGGACATTGACCGGGGAGCTGTTTTTT CASSASGTLTGELFF
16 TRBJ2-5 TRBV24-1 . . TGTGCCACCAGTGATTTGCAGGGTGAAGGGTCAGAGACCCAGTACTTC CATSDLQGEGSETQYF
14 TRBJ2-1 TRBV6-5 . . TGTGCCAGCAGCCGCCGAGACAGGAATAGTGAGCAGTTCTTC CASSRRDRNSEQFF
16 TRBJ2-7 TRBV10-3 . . TGTGCCATCAGTGAGTCGGGTAATAGCGGTTCCTACGAGCAGTACTTC CAISESGNSGSYEQYF
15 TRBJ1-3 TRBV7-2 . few TGTGCCAGCAACCTTACTCCCAACTCTGGAAACACCATATATTTT CASNLTPNSGNTIYF
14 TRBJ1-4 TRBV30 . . TGTGCCCTCGGCCGGGAGAGGGCTAATGAAAAACTGTTTTTT CALGRERANEKLFF
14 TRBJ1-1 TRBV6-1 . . TGTGCCAGCAGTGAAGGTGTGGGCGCGGGAAAAGCTTTCTTT CASSEGVGAGKAFF
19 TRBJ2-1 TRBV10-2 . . TGCGCCAGCAGTGACCACAGGAGAACCCTCAGGGGCCTTAACAATGAGCAGTTCTTC CASSDHRRTLRGLNNEQFF
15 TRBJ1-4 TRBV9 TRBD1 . TGTGCCAGCAGCCCACGGGGACAGGGATTTGAAAAACTGTTTTTT CASSPRGQGFEKLFF
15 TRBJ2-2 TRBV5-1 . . TGCGCCAGCAGCTCCACAGTGCCGAACACCGGGGAGCTGTTTTTT CASSSTVPNTGELFF
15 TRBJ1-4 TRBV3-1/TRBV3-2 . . TGTGCCAGCAGCCACCCCGGGACACAATCTGAAAAACTGTTTTTT CASSHPGTQSEKLFF
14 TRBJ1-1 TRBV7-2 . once TGTGCCAGCAGCCCGGGACTGATGAACACTGAAGCTTTCTTT CASSPGLMNTEAFF
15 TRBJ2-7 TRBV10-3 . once TGTGCCATCAGTCGAAGGCAAGACTCCCGGGACGAGCAGTACTTC CAISRRQDSRDEQYF
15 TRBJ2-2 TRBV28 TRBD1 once TGTGCCAGCAACCAGAGACAGGGATACACCGGGGAGCTGTTTTTT CASNQRQGYTGELFF
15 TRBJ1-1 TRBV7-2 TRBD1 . TGTGCCAGCAGCTTGGCGGGACAGGTGAACACTGAAGCTTTCTTT CASSLAGQVNTEAFF